The source of this TCR beta chain is a study of molecular identifiers for immune sequencing clone quantification. The sample holds many counts of this clonotype. TCRdb re-called the PCR reads through MiXCR, storing one row per CDR3 protein. The sample lists about 70,000 distinct CDR3 sequences, less than 20% seen once, with roughly 1.5% in the top ten. The CDR3 contains 12 residues. Trimming shortened V by 2 bases and J by 7 bases, and 10 bases separated the two germline ends. Germline CDR1 reads SGHRS; CDR2 reads YFSETQ. This chain joins TRBV5-1 and TRBJ2-7; D is unresolved. The sequence was obtained from a human donor in good health. Some libraries in this study had Jurkat cell RNA spiked in. Source material: naive CD8+ T cells from blood, with Jurkat cell RNA spiked in. Noted subset: FACS-sorted CD8+CD4-CCR7+CD45RA+ naive T cells. DNA for the CDR3: TGCGCCAGCAGCTTAAGGGAATGGGAGCAGTACTTC. It is translated as CASSLREWEQYF.